A selection of T cell receptor beta chains follows, all from one sample in a study of blood T cell repertoires in COVID-19. TCRdb's table, derived via immunoSEQ multiplex PCR, lists solely in-frame clones and lacks some. In the table there are 350,000 to 550,000 clones, more than 85% of which are singletons. Sequencing was carried out using peripheral blood. The source of these receptors is a woman younger than 45 with acute or convalescent COVID-19. Both conserved end residues are part of each CDR3. Fields, in order: V gene, D gene, J gene, clone size, CDR3 length, CDR3 DNA, CDR3 protein. D genes are given only for firm matches. Only part of the rows carry a size: once, few, many, or a class if the clone is expanded.

>TRBV25-1|TRBD1|TRBJ2-2|few|13
TGTGCCAGCAGTGCACAGGGGGCCGGGGAGCTGTTTTTT
CASSAQGAGELFF
>TRBV9|-|TRBJ2-3|-|14
TGTGCCAGCAGCGCCACGGTTCGGTCGGTTACGCAGTATTTT
CASSATVRSVTQYF
>TRBV7-9|-|TRBJ1-3|-|14
TGTGCCAGCAGCTCGGACAGCATCGAAAACACCATATATTTT
CASSSDSIENTIYF
>TRBV5-1|TRBD1|TRBJ1-1|-|20
TGCGCCAGCAGCTTGGCCTCCAAACCGGGACAGGGGGCTTTAAACACTGAAGCTTTCTTT
CASSLASKPGQGALNTEAFF
>TRBV7-9|TRBD1|TRBJ2-2|-|15
TGTGCCAGCAGCCGGGGACAGTCGAACACCGGGGAGCTGTTTTTT
CASSRGQSNTGELFF
>TRBV6-5|-|TRBJ1-1|-|13
TGTGCCAGCAGTATAGAACAGAACATTGAAGCTTTCTTT
CASSIEQNIEAFF
>TRBV5-1|-|TRBJ2-3|-|16
TGCGCCAGCAGCCCCCCGGACTACGAAGACACAGATACGCAGTATTTT
CASSPPDYEDTDTQYF
>TRBV6-1|-|TRBJ1-6|-|14
TGTGCCAGCAGTCTGGATACAGCTAATTCACCCCTCCACTTT
CASSLDTANSPLHF
>TRBV2|-|TRBJ2-3|-|11
TGTGCCAGCAGGGGCTCAGATACGCAGTATTTT
CASRGSDTQYF
>TRBV3-1/TRBV3-2|TRBD2|TRBJ2-3|-|12
TGTGCCAGCAGCACTCCGGGGGGTACGCAGTATTTT
CASSTPGGTQYF
>TRBV7-2|TRBD2|TRBJ2-7|-|13
TGTGCCAGCAGCTTGCGGGGGGGAGACGAGCAGTACTTC
CASSLRGGDEQYF
>TRBV29-1|TRBD1|TRBJ2-3|-|14
TGCAGCGTTCCGGACAGGGCACTGGGGGCTACGCAGTATTTT
CSVPDRALGATQYF
>TRBV11-2|TRBD2|TRBJ2-4|-|19
TGTGCCAGCAGCTTCGCCGGGACTAGCGGGAGAATCGGTCGGCACATTCAGTACTTC
CASSFAGTSGRIGRHIQYF
>TRBV14|-|TRBJ1-2|-|16
TGTGCCAGCAGCCAAGCGGTTACCGCAAACAACTATGGCTACACCTTC
CASSQAVTANNYGYTF
>TRBV6-1|-|TRBJ2-5|-|16
TGTGCCAGCAGTGAATGGGGCCAGGTATTGGGAGGGACCCAGTACTTC
CASSEWGQVLGGTQYF
>TRBV18|TRBD1|TRBJ1-6|-|12
TGTGCCAGCTCCGACAGGGGTTCACCCCTCCACTTT
CASSDRGSPLHF
>TRBV5-1|TRBD2|TRBJ2-1|-|16
TGCGCCAGCAGCACCCCGGGACTAGCGGGGTTCCGGGAGCAGTTCTTC
CASSTPGLAGFREQFF
>TRBV5-1|-|TRBJ2-1|-|18
TGCGCCAGCAGCAGGAGATGGCGGGGGCTGAGCTCCTACAATGAGCAGTTCTTC
CASSRRWRGLSSYNEQFF
>TRBV7-9|-|TRBJ2-6|-|15
TGTGCCAGCAGCTTAATTTACTCTGGGGCCAACGTCCTGACTTTC
CASSLIYSGANVLTF
>TRBV19|TRBD1|TRBJ1-4|-|18
TGTGCCAGTAGTATAATCTTTAGGGACAGGGCAACTAATGAAAAACTGTTTTTT
CASSIIFRDRATNEKLFF
>TRBV15|TRBD2|TRBJ2-3|-|14
TGTGCCACCAGCAGAGCCGGGCCTAGCGGTACGCAGTATTTT
CATSRAGPSGTQYF
>TRBV5-1|-|TRBJ2-7|-|11
TGCGCCAGCAGCTCAGCCTACGAGCAGTACTTC
CASSSAYEQYF
>TRBV5-1|-|TRBJ1-4|-|14
TGCGCCAGCAGCAGAGGGGGATATAATGAAAAACTGTTTTTT
CASSRGGYNEKLFF
>TRBV28|-|TRBJ1-3|-|14
TGTGCCAGCAGTTTTATGGGGGGGGGAGACACCATATATTTT
CASSFMGGGDTIYF
>TRBV5-1|-|TRBJ2-1|-|13
TGCGCCAGCAGCTCTGACAGCTACAATGAGCAGTTCTTC
CASSSDSYNEQFF
>TRBV19|-|TRBJ1-5|-|14
TGTGCCAGTAGTATAGTTCAGGGCCCCCAACCCCAGCATTTT
CASSIVQGPQPQHF
>TRBV2|-|TRBJ1-2|-|16
TGTGCCAGCAGTGAAGCAGGTTCGGTATGGGCCTATGGCTACACCTTC
CASSEAGSVWAYGYTF
>TRBV4-2|-|TRBJ2-3|-|14
TGTGCCAGCAGCCCTTTACAATCCACAGATACGCAGTATTTT
CASSPLQSTDTQYF
>TRBV19|TRBD1|TRBJ1-5|-|17
TGTGCCAGTCGCACAGGGGTCCTCCGGGGTGTCAATCAGCCCCAGCATTTT
CASRTGVLRGVNQPQHF
>TRBV27|TRBD2|TRBJ2-1|-|16
TGTGCCAGCAGTCGGACCGGGACTAGCGGGTACAATGAGCAGTTCTTC
CASSRTGTSGYNEQFF
>TRBV15|-|TRBJ1-3|-|17
TGTGCCACCAGCAGAGATCCCGGGGTCCCTTCTGGAAACACCATATATTTT
CATSRDPGVPSGNTIYF
>TRBV5-4|TRBD1|TRBJ1-6|-|14
TGTGCCAGCAGCTTGGCAGGGGGACCTTCACCCCTCCACTTT
CASSLAGGPSPLHF
>TRBV30|-|TRBJ1-1|-|13
TGTGCCTGGAGTGCCGACAGGAACACTGAAGCTTTCTTT
CAWSADRNTEAFF
>TRBV6-4|TRBD1|TRBJ1-6|-|15
TGTGCCAGCCAACACCGGGACAGGTTTTATTCACCCCTCCACTTT
CASQHRDRFYSPLHF
>TRBV6-6|-|TRBJ1-1|-|13
TGTGCCAGCACCCAGTCCCGTGGCACTGAAGCTTTCTTT
CASTQSRGTEAFF
>TRBV24-1|TRBD2|TRBJ2-5|-|15
TGTGCCACCAGTGTACTAGCGGGGGTAAAAGAGACCCAGTACTTC
CATSVLAGVKETQYF
>TRBV5-6|-|TRBJ2-5|-|14
TGTGCCAGCAGCTTTCGTGACAGGACGAAGACCCAGTACTTC
CASSFRDRTKTQYF
>TRBV20-1|-|TRBJ1-2|-|11
TGCAGTGCTGTCCTAGGCTATGGCTACACCTTC
CSAVLGYGYTF
>TRBV6-1|TRBD1|TRBJ1-2|-|16
TGTGCCAGCAGTGGGAGGACAGGGAGGATTAACTATGGCTACACCTTC
CASSGRTGRINYGYTF
>TRBV12-5|-|TRBJ1-2|-|12
TGTGCTAGTGGCGTGACAGAATATGGCTACACCTTC
CASGVTEYGYTF
>TRBV28|TRBD1|TRBJ1-5|-|14
TGTGCCAGCAGTTTGGGGACAGGGAATCAGCCCCAGCATTTT
CASSLGTGNQPQHF
>TRBV5-6|-|TRBJ2-7|-|14
TGTGCCACCTCTCCTCGGACAAGGTACTACGAGCAGTACTTC
CATSPRTRYYEQYF
>TRBV5-6|TRBD1|TRBJ1-2|-|15
TGTGCCAGCAGCTTTCGCCCAAACAGGGGGTATGGCTACACCTTC
CASSFRPNRGYGYTF
>TRBV5-1|TRBD2|TRBJ2-3|-|14
TGCGCCAGCAGCTTAAAGCGGGGGGGTGAAACGCAGTATTTT
CASSLKRGGETQYF
>TRBV6-6|TRBD1|TRBJ2-7|-|14
TGTGCCAGCAGAAGACAGGGCGGATCCTACGAGCAGTACTTC
CASRRQGGSYEQYF
>TRBV9|-|TRBJ2-3|-|16
TGTGCCAGCAGCCACGGGAGTGGGGGGAGCACAGATACGCAGTATTTT
CASSHGSGGSTDTQYF
>TRBV28|TRBD1|TRBJ2-5|-|14
TGTGCCAGCAGTCTCCGGGACAGCTTAGAGACCCAGTACTTC
CASSLRDSLETQYF
>TRBV7-9|-|TRBJ2-7|-|13
TGTGCCAGCAGCGAAACAGGTACCTACGAGCAGTACTTC
CASSETGTYEQYF
>TRBV7-8|-|TRBJ2-7|-|15
TGTGCCAGCAGCTTAGTCTCCGGGGATCTCTACGAGCAGTACTTC
CASSLVSGDLYEQYF
>TRBV4-1|TRBD2|TRBJ2-5|-|18
TGCGCCAGCAGCCAAGAATTACTAGCGGGGGGGATCCAAGAGACCCAGTACTTC
CASSQELLAGGIQETQYF
>TRBV5-1|-|TRBJ2-1|-|15
TGCGCCAGCAGCTTGGGCAGGGTATCCTACAATGAGCAGTTCTTC
CASSLGRVSYNEQFF
>TRBV28|TRBD1|TRBJ1-6|many|16
TGTGCCAGCAGTTCCGACACCAGGGGGTTTCGGTCACCCCTCCACTTT
CASSSDTRGFRSPLHF
>TRBV28|-|TRBJ2-7|-|14
TGTGCCAGCAGACTACAGGAATTCTCCTACGAGCAGTACTTC
CASRLQEFSYEQYF
>TRBV7-2|TRBD2|TRBJ2-3|-|19
TGTGCCAGCAGCTTAGTTTCGGGTAGCGGGGGGCGAAGCACAGATACGCAGTATTTT
CASSLVSGSGGRSTDTQYF
>TRBV5-1|TRBD1|TRBJ1-1|-|16
TGCGCCAGCAGCTTGATGGGACAGGGGCCCTACTCTGAAGCTTTCTTT
CASSLMGQGPYSEAFF
>TRBV2|TRBD2|TRBJ2-7|-|14
TGTGCCAGCAGTGATGTTGCGGGGGAAGACGAGCAGTACTTC
CASSDVAGEDEQYF
>TRBV2|TRBD1|TRBJ2-2|-|14
TGTGCCAGCAGTGGGACAGGGGGCACCGGGGAGCTGTTTTTT
CASSGTGGTGELFF
>TRBV9|-|TRBJ1-1|-|13
TGTGCCAGCAGTTTAACCGGGAACGCTGAAGCTTTCTTT
CASSLTGNAEAFF
>TRBV29-1|TRBD1|TRBJ2-1|-|14
TGCAGCGCCCTAGACAGGGTACTTCACAATGAGCAGTTCTTC
CSALDRVLHNEQFF
>TRBV5-6|-|TRBJ1-1|-|15
TGTGCCAGCAGCTTATTCCTCCTCGGGACACCCGAAGCTTTCTTT
CASSLFLLGTPEAFF